The rows below give T cell receptor beta chains drawn from one sample of a study of graft-versus-host responses after intestinal transplantation. Profiling relied on immunoSEQ multiplex PCR, and the TCRdb table lists in-frame clones only, not all of them. The sample carries around 15,000 clones, roughly 60% recorded once. Here the sequenced sample was ileum tissue, taken 524 days after transplant. The receptors stem from a human patient who received an intestinal transplant, so some T cells may come from the graft donor. Both conserved end residues are part of each CDR3. A D gene is named only where the DNA matches it firmly. The size of a clone is reported for some rows only, either as once, few or many, or as a class for expanded clones.

size,V,J,D,CDR3,DNA
-,TRBV25-1,TRBJ2-2,-,CASSAPSGPNPTGELFF,TGTGCCAGCAGTGCCCCGTCTGGGCCAAACCCCACCGGGGAGCTGTTTTTT
few,TRBV7-9,TRBJ2-7,-,CASSLEGGGYEQYF,TGTGCCAGCAGCTTAGAGGGAGGGGGCTACGAGCAGTACTTC
few,TRBV6-1,TRBJ1-2,TRBD1,CASSEIFPQGAENTF,TGTGCCAGCAGTGAAATTTTTCCCCAGGGGGCGGAGAACACCTTC
-,TRBV19,TRBJ1-3,TRBD1,CASSTGTDSGNTIYF,TGTGCCAGTAGTACGGGGACAGACTCTGGAAACACCATATATTTT
-,TRBV7-9,TRBJ1-4,-,CASSLARGVEKLFF,TGTGCCAGCAGCTTAGCGCGCGGGGTCGAAAAACTGTTTTTT
medium-sized,TRBV7-9,TRBJ1-2,-,CASSLAGNPGAGGDYGYTF,TGTGCCAGCAGCTTAGCGGGGAACCCAGGAGCGGGGGGCGACTATGGCTACACCTTC
few,TRBV12-5,TRBJ1-5,-,CASGLDSFNQPQHF,TGTGCTAGTGGTTTGGACAGCTTCAATCAGCCCCAGCATTTT
-,TRBV27,TRBJ2-3,-,CASSLSRGTDTQYF,TGTGCCAGCAGTTTATCGCGCGGCACAGATACGCAGTATTTT
medium-sized,TRBV2,TRBJ1-4,TRBD1,CASIRDRGQSEKLFF,TGTGCCAGCATTCGGGACAGGGGGCAGAGTGAAAAACTGTTTTTT
-,TRBV5-1,TRBJ2-2,TRBD2,CASSFWSGGFGGELFF,TGCGCCAGCAGCTTCTGGAGCGGGGGGTTCGGCGGGGAGCTGTTTTTT
-,TRBV11-2,TRBJ2-7,TRBD2,CASSSTPHPGLAYEQYF,TGTGCCAGCAGCTCTACCCCTCACCCGGGACTAGCATACGAGCAGTACTTC
few,TRBV19,TRBJ2-1,TRBD2,CASSIGLAGGNEQFF,TGTGCCAGTAGTATAGGTCTAGCGGGGGGCAATGAGCAGTTCTTC
few,TRBV2,TRBJ1-4,-,CASTIRRATNEKLFF,TGTGCCAGCACTATAAGACGGGCAACTAATGAAAAACTGTTTTTT
-,TRBV7-6,TRBJ2-2,TRBD2,CASSSGLAGNTGELFF,TGTGCCAGCAGCTCCGGACTAGCGGGGAACACCGGGGAGCTGTTTTTT
few,TRBV6-5,TRBJ2-2,TRBD1,CASRTGDTGELFF,TGTGCCAGCAGGACAGGGGACACCGGGGAGCTGTTTTTT
few,TRBV12-5,TRBJ1-5,TRBD1,CASGFAGQGDQPQHF,TGTGCTAGTGGTTTCGCGGGACAGGGGGATCAGCCCCAGCATTTT
-,TRBV18,TRBJ1-3,TRBD1,CASSLDRANTIYF,TGTGCCAGCTCTTTGGACAGGGCAAACACCATATATTTT
once,TRBV13,TRBJ2-1,TRBD1,CASSPRPSTGGRNEQFF,TGTGCCAGCAGCCCCCGCCCGTCAACAGGGGGCCGCAATGAGCAGTTCTTC
few,TRBV18,TRBJ2-1,-,CASSPPSSSYNEQFF,TGTGCCAGCTCACCACCCTCGAGCTCCTACAATGAGCAGTTCTTC
-,TRBV14,TRBJ1-2,TRBD1,CASSHNQGAVYGYTF,TGTGCCAGCAGCCATAACCAGGGGGCGGTCTATGGCTACACCTTC
-,TRBV19,TRBJ2-1,-,CASAKDTAQEQFF,TGTGCCAGCGCGAAGGACACCGCGCAGGAGCAGTTCTTC
-,TRBV30,TRBJ1-2,-,CAWTGDNYGYTF,TGTGCCTGGACAGGGGATAACTATGGCTACACCTTC
few,TRBV6-1,TRBJ1-6,-,CASSEVGGIRSPLHF,TGTGCCAGCAGTGAAGTCGGAGGTATACGCTCACCCCTCCACTTT
few,TRBV5-8,TRBJ1-1,-,CASSLNRPTRIEAFF,TGTGCCAGCAGCCTGAACAGACCAACCAGGATTGAAGCTTTCTTT
-,TRBV7-9,TRBJ2-1,TRBD1,CASSSSKGQSYNEQFF,TGTGCCAGCAGTTCATCTAAGGGACAGTCCTACAATGAGCAGTTCTTC
-,TRBV4-2,TRBJ2-3,TRBD2,CASSPTSGGADTQYF,TGTGCCAGCAGCCCGACTAGCGGGGGGGCAGATACGCAGTATTTT
-,TRBV7-2,TRBJ1-2,-,CASSLGANYGYTF,TGTGCCAGCAGCTTAGGAGCTAACTATGGCTACACCTTC
few,TRBV30,TRBJ1-2,TRBD1,CASRGGTGPYGYTF,TGTGCCAGTAGAGGTGGGACAGGGCCCTATGGCTACACCTTC
-,TRBV5-4,TRBJ1-3,-,CASSPLSSGNTIYF,TGTGCCAGCAGCCCTCTGAGCTCTGGAAACACCATATATTTT
-,TRBV18,TRBJ2-5,-,CASSAGWGETQYF,TGTGCCAGCTCAGCAGGGTGGGGAGAGACCCAGTACTTC
-,TRBV19,TRBJ1-4,TRBD1,CASRTGAKEKLFF,TGTGCCAGCCGGACAGGGGCCAAGGAAAAACTGTTTTTT
-,TRBV30,TRBJ2-5,TRBD2,CAWRRGRGGRETQYF,TGTGCCTGGAGAAGGGGTCGGGGGGGCCGCGAGACCCAGTACTTC
-,TRBV7-2,TRBJ2-1,-,CASSLGQGAYNEQFF,TGTGCCAGCAGCTTAGGCCAGGGCGCCTACAATGAGCAGTTCTTC
-,TRBV6-4,TRBJ2-7,TRBD1,CASSDSSGTVSYEQYF,TGTGCCAGCAGTGACTCGAGTGGGACAGTCTCCTACGAGCAGTACTTC
-,TRBV5-6,TRBJ2-7,-,CASSLSRTVRTAVYEQYF,TGTGCCAGCAGCTTGAGTCGAACGGTGAGGACAGCAGTCTACGAGCAGTACTTC
-,TRBV30,TRBJ2-1,-,CAWRKQGTRGNEQFF,TGTGCCTGGAGGAAGCAGGGGACGCGAGGTAATGAGCAGTTCTTC
-,TRBV18,TRBJ1-5,-,CASSPSREGYQPQHF,TGTGCCAGCTCACCAAGTAGGGAGGGCTATCAGCCCCAGCATTTT
-,TRBV2,TRBJ1-2,-,CASSETGTGYPYGYTF,TGTGCCAGCAGTGAAACTGGAACAGGGTATCCCTATGGCTACACCTTC
-,TRBV13,TRBJ2-1,-,CASSFPGGNEQFF,TGTGCCAGCAGCTTTCCAGGAGGCAATGAGCAGTTCTTC
-,TRBV19,TRBJ1-4,TRBD1,CASSISGTGSATNEKLFF,TGTGCCAGTAGTATATCTGGGACAGGGAGTGCAACTAATGAAAAACTGTTTTTT
-,TRBV7-6,TRBJ2-7,TRBD1,CASSLKTGGLGEQYF,TGTGCCAGCAGCCTAAAGACAGGGGGCCTCGGCGAGCAGTACTTC
-,TRBV4-1,TRBJ2-7,TRBD1,CASSQVPGQVSYEQYF,TGCGCCAGCAGCCAAGTTCCCGGACAGGTATCCTACGAGCAGTACTTC
few,TRBV6-5,TRBJ2-7,TRBD1,CASSSPDRGAYEQYF,TGTGCCAGCAGTTCCCCCGACAGGGGGGCCTACGAGCAGTACTTC